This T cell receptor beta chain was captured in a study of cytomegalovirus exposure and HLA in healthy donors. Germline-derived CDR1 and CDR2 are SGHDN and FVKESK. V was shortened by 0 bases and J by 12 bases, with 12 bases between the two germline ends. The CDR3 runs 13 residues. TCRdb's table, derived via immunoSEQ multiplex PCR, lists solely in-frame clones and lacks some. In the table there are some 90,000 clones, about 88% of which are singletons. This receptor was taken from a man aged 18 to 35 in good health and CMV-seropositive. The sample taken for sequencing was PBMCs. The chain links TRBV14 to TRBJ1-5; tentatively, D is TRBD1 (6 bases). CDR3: CASSQELGGDQHF. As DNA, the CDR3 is TGTGCCAGCAGCCAAGAGTTAGGGGGGGACCAGCATTTT.